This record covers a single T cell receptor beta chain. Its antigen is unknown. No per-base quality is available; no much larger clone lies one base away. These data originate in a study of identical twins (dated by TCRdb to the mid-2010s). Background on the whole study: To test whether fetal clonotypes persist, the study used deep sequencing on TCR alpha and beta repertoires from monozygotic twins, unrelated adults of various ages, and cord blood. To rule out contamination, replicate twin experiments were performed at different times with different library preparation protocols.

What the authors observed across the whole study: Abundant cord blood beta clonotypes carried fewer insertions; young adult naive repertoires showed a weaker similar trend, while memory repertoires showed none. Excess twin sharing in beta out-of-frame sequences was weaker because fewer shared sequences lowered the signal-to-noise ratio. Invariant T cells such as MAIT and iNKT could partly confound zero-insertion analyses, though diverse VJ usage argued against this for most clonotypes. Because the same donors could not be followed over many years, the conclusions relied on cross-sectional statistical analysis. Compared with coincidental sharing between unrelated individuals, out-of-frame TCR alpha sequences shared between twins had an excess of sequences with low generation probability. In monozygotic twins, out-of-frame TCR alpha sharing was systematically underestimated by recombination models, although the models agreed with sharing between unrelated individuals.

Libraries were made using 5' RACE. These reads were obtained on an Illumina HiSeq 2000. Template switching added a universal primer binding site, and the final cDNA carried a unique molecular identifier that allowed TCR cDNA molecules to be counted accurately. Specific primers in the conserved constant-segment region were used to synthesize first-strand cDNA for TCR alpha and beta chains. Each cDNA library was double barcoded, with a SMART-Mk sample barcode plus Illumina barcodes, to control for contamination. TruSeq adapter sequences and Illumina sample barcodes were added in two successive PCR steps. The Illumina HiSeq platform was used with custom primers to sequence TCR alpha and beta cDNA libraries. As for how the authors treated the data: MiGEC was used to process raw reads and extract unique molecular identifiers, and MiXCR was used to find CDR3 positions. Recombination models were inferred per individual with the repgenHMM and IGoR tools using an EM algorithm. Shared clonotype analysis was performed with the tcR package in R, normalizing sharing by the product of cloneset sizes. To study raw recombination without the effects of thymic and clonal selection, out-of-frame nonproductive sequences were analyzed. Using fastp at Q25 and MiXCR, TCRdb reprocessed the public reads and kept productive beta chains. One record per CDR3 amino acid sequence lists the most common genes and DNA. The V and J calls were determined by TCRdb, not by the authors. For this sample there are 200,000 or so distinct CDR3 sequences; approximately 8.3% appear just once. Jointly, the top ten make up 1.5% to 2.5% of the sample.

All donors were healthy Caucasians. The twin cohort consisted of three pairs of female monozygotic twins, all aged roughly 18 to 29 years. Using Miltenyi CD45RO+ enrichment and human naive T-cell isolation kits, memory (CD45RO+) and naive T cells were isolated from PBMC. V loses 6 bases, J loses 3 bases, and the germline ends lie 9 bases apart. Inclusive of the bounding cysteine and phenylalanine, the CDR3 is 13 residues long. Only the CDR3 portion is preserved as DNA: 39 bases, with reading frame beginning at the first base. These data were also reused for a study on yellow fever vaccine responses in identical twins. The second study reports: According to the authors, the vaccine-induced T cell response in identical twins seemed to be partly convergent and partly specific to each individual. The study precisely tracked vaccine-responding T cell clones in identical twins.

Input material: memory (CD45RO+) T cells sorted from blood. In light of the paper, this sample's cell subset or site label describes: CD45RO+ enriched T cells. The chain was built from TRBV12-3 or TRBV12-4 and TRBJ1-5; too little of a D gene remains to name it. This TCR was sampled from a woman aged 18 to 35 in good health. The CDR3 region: CASSFNPNQPQHF. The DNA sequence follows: TGTGCCAGCAGCTTCAACCCCAATCAGCCCCAGCATTTT.